The clone carrying this T cell receptor (beta chain) was counted ten times or more. The time point denotes: newly diagnosed GD, antithyroid drugs for less than 3 months. There was RNA extracted from PBMCs, and the TCR library was made from it. A peripheral blood sample, roughly 9.8 milliliters in volume, was drawn into EDTA tubes. This sample was included in a study of regulatory T cells in long-lasting Graves disease. J lost 5 bases, V lost 5 bases, and 6 bases had no gene match. The CDR3 is 14 residues long. From germline, CDR1 is MNHEY and CDR2 SVGEGT. TCR beta libraries were built with iRepertoire HTBI primers and Arm-PCR of CDR3 regions. TCRdb recomputed calls from the multiplex PCR reads with MiXCR, one row per CDR3 protein. Among 600,000 to 650,000 distinct CDR3 sequences listed, under 20% were seen once. These data were also reused for a study on T cells in Graves' hyperthyroidism and ophthalmopathy. As that study records: Patients counted as stable if ophthalmopathy did not develop within 18 months. RT-PCR in the first round (using the HTBI primer set) targeted the TCR CDR3. The authors' 13 V-J model separated ophthalmopathy from stable hyperthyroidism.

The clonotype comes from a woman in her 30s with Graves disease. The chain recombines TRBV6-2 or TRBV6-3 with TRBJ1-5; 7 bases align to TRBD1. Specimen: peripheral blood mononuclear cells (PBMCs), collected at new diagnosis, from a patient treated with antithyroid drugs. CDR3: CASSRTGRDQPQHF. The CDR3 DNA follows: TGTGCCAGCAGTAGGACAGGTCGGGATCAGCCCCAGCATTTT.